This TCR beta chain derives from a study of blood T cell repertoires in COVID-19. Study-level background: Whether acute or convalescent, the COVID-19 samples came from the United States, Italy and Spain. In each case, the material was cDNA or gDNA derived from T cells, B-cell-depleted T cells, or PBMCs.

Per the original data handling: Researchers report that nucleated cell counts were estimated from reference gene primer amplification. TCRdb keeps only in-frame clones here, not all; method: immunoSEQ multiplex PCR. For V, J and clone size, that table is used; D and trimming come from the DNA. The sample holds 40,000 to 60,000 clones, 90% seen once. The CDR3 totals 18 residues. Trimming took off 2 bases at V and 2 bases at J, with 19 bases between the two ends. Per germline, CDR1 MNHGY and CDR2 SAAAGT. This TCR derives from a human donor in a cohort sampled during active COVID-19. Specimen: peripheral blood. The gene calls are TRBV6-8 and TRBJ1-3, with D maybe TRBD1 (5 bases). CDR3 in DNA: TGTGCCAGCAGTTACGATAAGTCCACTGGGGCGCCTGGAAACACCATATATTTT. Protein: CASSYDKSTGAPGNTIYF.